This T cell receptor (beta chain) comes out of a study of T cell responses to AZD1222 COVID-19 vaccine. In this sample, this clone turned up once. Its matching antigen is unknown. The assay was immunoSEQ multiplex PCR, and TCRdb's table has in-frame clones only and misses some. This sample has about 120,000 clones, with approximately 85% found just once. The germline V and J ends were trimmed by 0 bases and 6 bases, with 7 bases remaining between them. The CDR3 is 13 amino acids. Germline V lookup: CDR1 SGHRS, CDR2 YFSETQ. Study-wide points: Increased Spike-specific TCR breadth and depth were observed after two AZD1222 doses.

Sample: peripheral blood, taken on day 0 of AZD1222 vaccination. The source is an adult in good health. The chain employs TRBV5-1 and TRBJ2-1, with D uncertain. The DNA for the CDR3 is TGCGCCAGCAGCTTGGTTCCCTCCAATGAGCAGTTCTTC. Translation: CASSLVPSNEQFF.